This paragraph reports one TCR beta chain. Antigen unknown. A read error may account for a junction end that differs from germline. This specimen belongs to a study of identical twins. The germline gives CDR1 SGHNT, CDR2 YYREEE (reference sequence). This CDR3 region has 14 residues. Study findings and constraints: Among beta out-of-frame sequences, excess sharing between twins appeared weaker. The abundant beta clonotypes from cord blood had fewer insertions, and memory repertoires had none of this.

TCRdb used MiXCR to reprocess the 5' RACE reads, holding one entry per CDR3 protein. The sample has 750,000 to 950,000 distinct CDR3 sequences; around an eighth are singletons. The sample was also reused in another study, on yellow fever vaccine responses in identical twins. That paper states: Reportedly, twins showed a vaccine T cell response that looked partly convergent and partly personalized.

Sequences were obtained from PBMCs. The origin of this receptor is a woman between 18 and 29 years old in good health. The gene calls are TRBV5-4 and TRBJ1-1; TRBD1 might be the D (5 bases). In DNA form, the CDR3 reads TGTGCCGGGGGAGCGGACGGTTTGAACACTGAAGCTTACTTT. Translating it yields CAGGADGLNTEAYF. Full variable domain (remainder filled in from reference TRBV5-4 and TRBJ1-1): ETGVTQSPTHLIKTRGQQVTLRCSSQSGHNTVSWYQQALGQGPQFIFQYYREEENGRGNFPPRFSGLQFPNYSSELNVNALELDDSALYLCAGGADGLNTEAYFGQGTRLTVV.